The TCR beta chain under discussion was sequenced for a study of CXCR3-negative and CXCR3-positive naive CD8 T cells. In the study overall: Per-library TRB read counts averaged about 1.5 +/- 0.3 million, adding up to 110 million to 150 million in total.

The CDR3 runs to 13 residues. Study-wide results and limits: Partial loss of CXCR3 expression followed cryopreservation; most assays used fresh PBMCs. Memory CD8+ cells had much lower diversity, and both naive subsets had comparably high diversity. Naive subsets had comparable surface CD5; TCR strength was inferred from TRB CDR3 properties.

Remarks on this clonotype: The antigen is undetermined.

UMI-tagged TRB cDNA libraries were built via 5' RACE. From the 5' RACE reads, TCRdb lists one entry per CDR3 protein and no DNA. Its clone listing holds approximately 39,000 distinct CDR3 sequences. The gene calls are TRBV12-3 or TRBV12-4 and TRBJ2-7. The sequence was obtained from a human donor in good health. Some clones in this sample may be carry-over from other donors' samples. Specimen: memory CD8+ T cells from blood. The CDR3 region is CASSFEGSYEQYF.